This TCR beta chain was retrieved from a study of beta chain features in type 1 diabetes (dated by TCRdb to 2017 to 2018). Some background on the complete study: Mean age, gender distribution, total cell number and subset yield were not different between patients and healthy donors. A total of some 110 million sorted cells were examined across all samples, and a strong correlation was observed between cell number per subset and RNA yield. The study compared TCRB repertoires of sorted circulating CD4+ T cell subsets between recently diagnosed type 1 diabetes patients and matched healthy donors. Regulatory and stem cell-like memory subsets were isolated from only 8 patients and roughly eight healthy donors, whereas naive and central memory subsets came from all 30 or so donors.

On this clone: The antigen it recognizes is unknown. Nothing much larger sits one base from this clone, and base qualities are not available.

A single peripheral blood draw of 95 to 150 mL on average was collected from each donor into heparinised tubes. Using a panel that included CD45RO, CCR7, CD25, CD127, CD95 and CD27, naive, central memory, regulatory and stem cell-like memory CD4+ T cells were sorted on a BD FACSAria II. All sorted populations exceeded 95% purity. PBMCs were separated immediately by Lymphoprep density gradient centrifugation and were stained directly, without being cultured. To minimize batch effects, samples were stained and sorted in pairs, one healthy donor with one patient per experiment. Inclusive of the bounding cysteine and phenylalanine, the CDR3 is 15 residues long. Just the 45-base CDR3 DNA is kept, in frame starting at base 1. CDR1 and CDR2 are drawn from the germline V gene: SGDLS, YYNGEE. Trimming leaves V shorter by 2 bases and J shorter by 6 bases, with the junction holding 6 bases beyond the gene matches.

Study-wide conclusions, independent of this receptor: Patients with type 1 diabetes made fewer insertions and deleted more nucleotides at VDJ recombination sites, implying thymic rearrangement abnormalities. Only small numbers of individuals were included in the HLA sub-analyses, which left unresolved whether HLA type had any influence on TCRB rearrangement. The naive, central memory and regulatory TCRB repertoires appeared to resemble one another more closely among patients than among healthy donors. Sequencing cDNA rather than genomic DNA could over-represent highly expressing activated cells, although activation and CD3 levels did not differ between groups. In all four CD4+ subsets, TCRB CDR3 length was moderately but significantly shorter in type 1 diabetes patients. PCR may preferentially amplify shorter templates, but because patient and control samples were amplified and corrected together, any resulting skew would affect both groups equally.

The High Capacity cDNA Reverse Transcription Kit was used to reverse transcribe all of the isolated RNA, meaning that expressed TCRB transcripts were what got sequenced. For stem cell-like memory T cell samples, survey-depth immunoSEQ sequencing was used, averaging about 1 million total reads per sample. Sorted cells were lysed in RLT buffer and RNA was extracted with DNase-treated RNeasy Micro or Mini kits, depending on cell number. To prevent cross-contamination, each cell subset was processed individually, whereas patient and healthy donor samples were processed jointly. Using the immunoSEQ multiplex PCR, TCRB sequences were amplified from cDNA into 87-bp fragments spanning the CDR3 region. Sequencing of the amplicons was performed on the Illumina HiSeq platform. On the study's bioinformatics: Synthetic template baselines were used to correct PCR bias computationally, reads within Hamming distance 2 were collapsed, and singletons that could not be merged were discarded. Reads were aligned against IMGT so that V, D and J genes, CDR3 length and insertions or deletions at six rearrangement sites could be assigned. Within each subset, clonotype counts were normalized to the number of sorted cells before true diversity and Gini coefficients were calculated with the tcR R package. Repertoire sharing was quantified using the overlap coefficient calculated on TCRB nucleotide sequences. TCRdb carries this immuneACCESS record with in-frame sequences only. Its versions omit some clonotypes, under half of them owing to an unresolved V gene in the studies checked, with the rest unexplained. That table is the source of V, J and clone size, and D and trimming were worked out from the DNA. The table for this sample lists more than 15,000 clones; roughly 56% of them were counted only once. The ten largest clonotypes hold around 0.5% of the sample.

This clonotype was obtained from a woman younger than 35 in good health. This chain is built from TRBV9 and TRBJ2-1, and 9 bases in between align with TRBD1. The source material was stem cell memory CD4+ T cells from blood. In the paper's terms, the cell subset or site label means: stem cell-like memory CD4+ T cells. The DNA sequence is TGTGCCAGCAGCGTGGACAGGGGCAGATTCAATGAGCAGTTCTTC. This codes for CASSVDRGRFNEQFF.